This T cell receptor beta chain was captured by sequencing in a study of CD8+ T cells in alopecia areata. Germline V CDR1 and CDR2: GTSNPN, SVGIG (reference sequence). The ends were cut back, 3 bases at V and 9 bases at J, with 6 bases in the middle. This CDR3 has 11 amino acids. Once RNA had been extracted, it was reverse transcribed into cDNA to act as the sequencing template. Using immunoSEQ multiplex PCR, the repertoire was profiled, and TCRdb retains in-frame clones only, with some absent. The repertoire consists of over 250,000 clones, with 60% occurring once and the leading ten covering roughly 0.88%. Sample treatment: oral pan-JAK inhibitor, 5-10 mg twice daily.

The sequenced sample was CD4+ T cells sorted from blood, obtained at approximately week 51, from a patient treated with tofacitinib. The chain uses TRBV30 and TRBJ1-6; D not resolved. This TCR was sampled from a human donor with alopecia areata. In DNA form, the CDR3 reads TGTGCCTGGAGGTCTGGTTCACCCCTCCACTTT. Residues: CAWRSGSPLHF. The whole variable domain, remainder taken from reference TRBV30 and TRBJ1-6, is SQTIHQWPATLVQPVGSPLSLECTVEGTSNPNLYWYRQAAGRGLQLLFYSVGIGQISSEVPQNLSASRPQDRQFILSSKKLLLSDSGFYLCAWRSGSPLHFGNGTRLTVT.